This TCR beta chain appears in the sequencing data of a study of T-cell reconstitution after alpha-beta-depleted transplantation in children. Study conclusions and caveats: Approximately two months post-transplant, alpha-beta T cells reportedly originated from several hundred expanded graft clones. Hyperexpanded clones declined; after one year, newly produced T cells mostly supplied diversity. In some patients, recipient T cells and intrathymic progenitors surviving conditioning explained high day-60 diversity.

Details on this clonotype: The antigen is unknown.

As it was prepared, the TCRbeta library received unique molecular identifiers. TCRdb independently ran MiXCR on the PCR reads; one entry per CDR3 protein. The repertoire includes fewer than 550,000 distinct CDR3 sequences, around 15% of them detected once, and 25% to 30% sits in the top ten. The germline V gene encodes CDR1 MGHRA and CDR2 YSYEKL. Trimming took 0 bases from V and 4 from J, leaving 11 bases between them. The CDR3 sequence is 15 residues long. The chain couples TRBV4-1 to TRBJ2-3; D possibly corresponds to TRBD1 (6 bases). This receptor was taken from a boy less than two years old who had a stem cell transplant for Wiskott-Aldrich syndrome, so the T cells may come from the graft donor. Sequencing was performed on PBMCs, mostly from graft donor cells, taken 360 days after TCRalphabeta/CD19-depleted stem cell transplant. The DNA for the CDR3 is TGCGCCAGCAGCCAAGATCTGTGGACAGCAGATACGCAGTATTTT. Translated, it gives CASSQDLWTADTQYF.